The rows below give T cell receptor beta chains drawn from one sample of a study of T cell responses to AZD1222 COVID-19 vaccine. Method: immunoSEQ multiplex PCR; TCRdb's copy keeps in-frame clones and lacks some. The table has over 130,000 clones, 90% to 95% seen once. The sample was peripheral blood, taken 28 days after the second AZD1222 dose. The receptor source for this set is an adult who received the AZD1222 COVID-19 vaccine. The CDR3 runs from the conserved cysteine through the conserved F or W. The order of the fields is D gene, J gene, clone size, V gene, CDR3 protein, CDR3 DNA. The D gene is left open where the match is weak. Clone size is not always given. Where it is, it says once, few, many or a class for expanded clones.

D: NA; J: TRBJ2-2; size: NA; V: TRBV11-3; CDR3: CASSLIWGQYSSTGTGELFF; DNA: TGTGCCAGCAGCTTAATCTGGGGGCAGTATAGCTCAACTGGGACCGGGGAGCTGTTTTTT
D: NA; J: TRBJ1-6; size: NA; V: TRBV28; CDR3: CASGKQTNSPLHF; DNA: TGTGCCAGCGGCAAACAGACCAATTCACCCCTCCACTTT
D: TRBD1; J: TRBJ2-2; size: NA; V: TRBV10-3; CDR3: CAISGKTGEANTGELFF; DNA: TGTGCCATCAGTGGGAAGACAGGGGAGGCGAACACCGGGGAGCTGTTTTTT
D: NA; J: TRBJ1-1; size: NA; V: TRBV11-2; CDR3: CASSPRGGGTEAFF; DNA: TGTGCCAGCAGCCCCCGTGGAGGGGGTACTGAAGCTTTCTTT
D: NA; J: TRBJ1-2; size: NA; V: TRBV5-1; CDR3: CASSWDLDGYTF; DNA: TGCGCCAGCAGCTGGGACTTGGATGGCTACACCTTC
D: TRBD1; J: TRBJ1-4; size: NA; V: TRBV5-6; CDR3: CASSLRRTGLEKLFF; DNA: TGTGCCAGCAGCTTGCGTAGGACAGGGCTTGAAAAACTGTTTTTT
D: TRBD1; J: TRBJ1-2; size: NA; V: TRBV7-3; CDR3: CASSLKYGQGIRTF; DNA: TGTGCCAGCAGCTTAAAATATGGACAGGGTATTCGCACCTTC
D: NA; J: TRBJ1-1; size: NA; V: TRBV7-8; CDR3: CASSFGWGAAEAFF; DNA: TGTGCCAGCAGCTTCGGCTGGGGGGCCGCTGAAGCTTTCTTT
D: TRBD1; J: TRBJ1-5; size: NA; V: TRBV27; CDR3: CASSNRGRGDQPQHF; DNA: TGTGCCAGCAGTAACAGGGGGCGGGGGGATCAGCCCCAGCATTTT
D: NA; J: TRBJ1-5; size: NA; V: TRBV28; CDR3: CASSFGGSSNQPQHF; DNA: TGTGCCAGCAGTTTTGGGGGGAGTAGCAATCAGCCCCAGCATTTT
D: NA; J: TRBJ2-4; size: NA; V: TRBV28; CDR3: CASTTQGTGNIQYF; DNA: TGTGCCAGCACCACTCAGGGGACGGGAAACATTCAGTACTTC
D: NA; J: TRBJ1-1; size: NA; V: TRBV6-1; CDR3: CASSEARGLEAFF; DNA: TGTGCCAGCAGTGAAGCGCGAGGGTTAGAAGCTTTCTTT
D: NA; J: TRBJ2-7; size: NA; V: TRBV5-1; CDR3: CASSFTGTLGVYEQYF; DNA: TGCGCCAGCAGCTTCACCGGGACACTGGGGGTCTACGAGCAGTACTTC
D: NA; J: TRBJ2-5; size: NA; V: TRBV24-1; CDR3: CATSDSQGGGQETQYF; DNA: TGTGCCACCAGTGACTCGCAGGGAGGGGGCCAAGAGACCCAGTACTTC
D: TRBD2; J: TRBJ2-1; size: NA; V: TRBV12-3/TRBV12-4; CDR3: CASSPLAPNEQFF; DNA: TGTGCCAGCAGTCCACTAGCGCCAAATGAGCAGTTCTTC
D: NA; J: TRBJ1-4; size: once; V: TRBV19; CDR3: CASSAHFAGINEKLFF; DNA: TGTGCCAGTAGTGCCCACTTCGCAGGCATTAATGAAAAACTGTTTTTT
D: TRBD2; J: TRBJ2-4; size: NA; V: TRBV30; CDR3: CAWSPSGTSGRNIQYF; DNA: TGTGCCTGGAGCCCATCCGGGACTAGCGGGAGAAACATTCAGTACTTC
D: TRBD2; J: TRBJ2-7; size: NA; V: TRBV3-1/TRBV3-2; CDR3: CASSHDLAGGSNSYEQYF; DNA: TGTGCCAGCAGCCACGATCTAGCGGGAGGTAGTAACTCCTACGAGCAGTACTTC
D: NA; J: TRBJ1-1; size: once; V: TRBV9; CDR3: CASSVGSPKGNTEAFF; DNA: TGTGCCAGCAGCGTAGGCTCCCCCAAGGGGAACACTGAAGCTTTCTTT
D: NA; J: TRBJ1-5; size: NA; V: TRBV18; CDR3: CASSKGGDQPQHF; DNA: TGTGCCAGCTCCAAAGGGGGGGATCAGCCCCAGCATTTT
D: TRBD1; J: TRBJ2-7; size: NA; V: TRBV27; CDR3: CASSPRDSSYEQYF; DNA: TGTGCCAGCAGTCCGAGGGACAGTTCCTACGAGCAGTACTTC
D: NA; J: TRBJ1-2; size: NA; V: TRBV6-5; CDR3: CASRGNYGYTF; DNA: TGTGCCAGCAGGGGTAACTATGGCTACACCTTC
D: NA; J: TRBJ2-3; size: NA; V: TRBV10-3; CDR3: CAISRGAQGTDTQYF; DNA: TGTGCCATCAGTCGGGGGGCGCAGGGCACAGATACGCAGTATTTT
D: TRBD1; J: TRBJ1-3; size: once; V: TRBV2; CDR3: CASSGFRGSSGNTIYF; DNA: TGTGCCAGCAGTGGGTTCAGGGGGAGCTCTGGAAACACCATATATTTT
D: NA; J: TRBJ1-1; size: NA; V: TRBV4-1; CDR3: CASSRYFPGTTEAFF; DNA: TGCGCCAGCAGCCGATATTTTCCGGGTACCACTGAAGCTTTCTTT
D: NA; J: TRBJ1-5; size: NA; V: TRBV2; CDR3: CASKQVSNQPQHF; DNA: TGTGCCAGCAAACAGGTTAGCAATCAGCCCCAGCATTTT
D: NA; J: TRBJ2-1; size: NA; V: TRBV25-1; CDR3: CASSAYNEQFF; DNA: TGTGCCAGCAGTGCTTACAATGAGCAGTTCTTC
D: NA; J: TRBJ1-1; size: NA; V: TRBV27; CDR3: CASSLRAGNTEAFF; DNA: TGTGCCAGCAGTTTACGGGCGGGGAACACTGAAGCTTTCTTT
D: NA; J: TRBJ2-5; size: NA; V: TRBV10-3; CDR3: CAISRARDQETQYF; DNA: TGTGCCATCAGTCGAGCCCGAGACCAAGAGACCCAGTACTTC
D: NA; J: TRBJ1-6; size: NA; V: TRBV9; CDR3: CASSPLRRKSSYNSPLHF; DNA: TGTGCCAGCAGCCCCCTTCGGCGAAAAAGCTCCTATAATTCACCCCTCCACTTT
D: NA; J: TRBJ1-6; size: NA; V: TRBV9; CDR3: CASSARGDRLHF; DNA: TGTGCCAGCAGCGCGAGGGGAGATCGCCTCCACTTT
D: NA; J: TRBJ2-7; size: NA; V: TRBV5-4; CDR3: CASSLAGPYEQYF; DNA: TGTGCCAGCAGCTTGGCTGGGCCCTACGAGCAGTACTTC
D: TRBD1; J: TRBJ2-1; size: NA; V: TRBV6-5; CDR3: CASRGDSYNEQFF; DNA: TGTGCCAGCAGGGGGGACAGCTACAATGAGCAGTTCTTC
D: TRBD1; J: TRBJ1-1; size: NA; V: TRBV5-1; CDR3: CASSTRQGMNTEAFF; DNA: TGCGCCAGCAGCACGAGACAGGGCATGAACACTGAAGCTTTCTTT
D: NA; J: TRBJ2-6; size: few; V: TRBV6-5; CDR3: CASRTASSGANVLTF; DNA: TGTGCCAGCAGGACCGCCAGCTCTGGGGCCAACGTCCTGACTTTC
D: NA; J: TRBJ2-6; size: once; V: TRBV28; CDR3: CASSPKGSGANVLTF; DNA: TGTGCCAGCAGCCCAAAGGGGTCTGGGGCCAACGTCCTGACTTTC
D: NA; J: TRBJ2-3; size: NA; V: TRBV29-1; CDR3: CSVFRVEDTQYF; DNA: TGCAGCGTTTTTAGGGTCGAGGATACGCAGTATTTT
D: TRBD1; J: TRBJ2-7; size: NA; V: TRBV4-2; CDR3: CASSQDWGQGYEQYF; DNA: TGTGCCAGCAGCCAAGATTGGGGACAGGGCTACGAGCAGTACTTC
D: NA; J: TRBJ2-5; size: NA; V: TRBV6-5; CDR3: CASSYSWRGGETQYF; DNA: TGTGCCAGCAGTTACTCTTGGCGGGGTGGGGAGACCCAGTACTTC
D: NA; J: TRBJ2-7; size: NA; V: TRBV7-6; CDR3: CASSLAIAHSGTRSEQYF; DNA: TGTGCCAGCAGCTTAGCCATAGCTCACAGCGGTACCAGGTCCGAGCAGTACTTC
D: NA; J: TRBJ1-6; size: NA; V: TRBV7-3; CDR3: CASSLMARGLGSPLHF; DNA: TGTGCCAGCAGCTTAATGGCCAGGGGTTTGGGTTCACCCCTCCACTTT
D: NA; J: TRBJ1-5; size: NA; V: TRBV27; CDR3: CASSPQETAYSNQPQHF; DNA: TGTGCCAGCAGTCCGCAGGAAACAGCTTATAGCAATCAGCCCCAGCATTTT
D: TRBD1; J: TRBJ1-2; size: NA; V: TRBV5-1; CDR3: CASSVTGGWSYTF; DNA: TGCGCCAGCAGCGTGACAGGGGGCTGGAGCTACACCTTC
D: NA; J: TRBJ2-7; size: NA; V: TRBV4-3; CDR3: CASSQGAGSSYEQYF; DNA: TGCGCCAGCAGCCAAGGGGCGGGGAGCTCCTACGAGCAGTACTTC
D: TRBD2; J: TRBJ2-3; size: once; V: TRBV6-5; CDR3: CASSSSGFADTQYF; DNA: TGTGCCAGCTCGTCTAGCGGGTTTGCAGATACGCAGTATTTT
D: NA; J: TRBJ1-1; size: NA; V: TRBV6-5; CDR3: CASRDTEAFF; DNA: TGTGCCAGCAGGGACACTGAAGCTTTCTTT
D: TRBD1; J: TRBJ1-2; size: NA; V: TRBV28; CDR3: CASSLWGQGWGYTF; DNA: TGTGCCAGCAGTTTATGGGGACAGGGCTGGGGCTACACCTTC
D: NA; J: TRBJ1-6; size: NA; V: TRBV30; CDR3: CAWSGGSPLHF; DNA: TGTGCCTGGAGTGGGGGTTCACCCCTCCACTTT
D: NA; J: TRBJ2-2; size: NA; V: TRBV6-2/TRBV6-3; CDR3: CASSYSITQLNTGELFF; DNA: TGTGCCAGCAGTTACTCGATCACCCAGCTGAACACCGGGGAGCTGTTTTTT
D: TRBD2; J: TRBJ2-7; size: NA; V: TRBV27; CDR3: CASSWAGTSGSFYEQYF; DNA: TGTGCCAGCAGTTGGGCCGGGACTAGCGGGAGTTTCTACGAGCAGTACTTC
D: NA; J: TRBJ2-7; size: NA; V: TRBV5-1; CDR3: CASSLGGRGVSSYEQYF; DNA: TGCGCCAGCAGCTTGGGGGGTAGAGGGGTTAGCTCCTACGAGCAGTACTTC
D: TRBD2; J: TRBJ2-3; size: NA; V: TRBV9; CDR3: CASSPAGGAGTDTQYF; DNA: TGTGCCAGCAGCCCAGCGGGGGGCGCAGGCACAGATACGCAGTATTTT
D: NA; J: TRBJ1-2; size: NA; V: TRBV29-1; CDR3: CSVEDRGLLGGYTF; DNA: TGCAGCGTTGAAGACAGGGGACTATTGGGGGGCTACACCTTC